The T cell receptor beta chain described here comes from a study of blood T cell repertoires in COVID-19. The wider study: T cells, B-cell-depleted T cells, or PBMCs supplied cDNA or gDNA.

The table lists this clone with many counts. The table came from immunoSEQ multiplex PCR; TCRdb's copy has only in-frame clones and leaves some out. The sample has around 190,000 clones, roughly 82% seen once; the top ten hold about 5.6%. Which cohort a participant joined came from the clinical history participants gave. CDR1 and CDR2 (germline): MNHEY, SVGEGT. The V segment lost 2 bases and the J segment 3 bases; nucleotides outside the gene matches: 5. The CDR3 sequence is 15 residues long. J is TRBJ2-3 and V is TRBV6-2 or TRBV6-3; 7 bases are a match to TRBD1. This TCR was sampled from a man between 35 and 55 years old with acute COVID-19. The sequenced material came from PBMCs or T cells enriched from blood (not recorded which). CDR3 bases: TGTGCCAGCAGTTACACCGGGACAGTGACAGATACGCAGTATTTT. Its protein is CASSYTGTVTDTQYF.